The 15 T cell receptor beta chains presented below share a single source sample, sequenced in a study of human T cells and chemical hapten exposure. Specified time point: patch test 3, about 24 weeks after DPC sensitization. The treatment was: therapeutic diphenylcyclopropenone sensitization with weekly scalp DPC. TCRdb reanalysed the RACE reads using MiXCR and keeps one entry per CDR3 protein. This repertoire shows tens of thousands of distinct CDR3 sequences, around 12% found once; its top ten account for roughly 2.3%. The specimen comprised whole blood, sampled in connection with sensitization to the hapten diphenylcyclopropenone (DPC). The receptors derive from a man aged 30 to 45 with alopecia areata. Some clones in this sample may be carry-over from other donors' samples.

The CDR3 sequence: CSAPEDTQYF. In DNA form, the CDR3 reads TGCAGTGCACCGGAGGATACGCAGTATTTT. V usage is TRBV20-1 and J usage is TRBJ2-3; D is unclear. V dropped 6 bases and J dropped 6 bases, with 7 bases sitting between them. CDR1 and CDR2 (germline): DFQATT, SNEGSKA (reference sequence). The CDR3 has 10 residues.

CDR3 loop: CSARDPTDRNQHF. The CDR3 nucleotides are TGCAGTGCTAGAGATCCGACGGATCGGAACCAGCATTTT. This chain links TRBV20-1 with TRBJ1-5; no clear D. Trimming left V 0 bases short and J 12 bases short, with 15 bases between. In germline, CDR1 is DFQATT, CDR2 SNEGSKA (reference sequence). The CDR3 is made up of 13 amino acids.

This clonotype was counted many times. The chain joins TRBV7-9 to TRBJ2-1, with 7 bases fitting TRBD1. CDR3 length: 16 residues. The germline V gene encodes CDR1 SEHNR and CDR2 FQNEAQ (reference sequence). Trimming cost V 5 bases and J 0 bases; bases outside gene matches: 7. The CDR3 sequence is CASSPTTGHSYNEQFF. The DNA for the CDR3 is TGTGCCAGCAGCCCGACGACAGGGCACTCCTACAATGAGCAGTTCTTC.

This clonotype occurred many times. The chain recombines TRBV13 with TRBJ2-1, with 8 bases aligning to TRBD1. The germline CDR1 and CDR2 sequences are PRHDT and FYEKMQ (reference sequence). The CDR3 totals 16 residues. V gave up 5 bases and J gave up 2 bases; unmatched junction bases: 8. This CDR3 reads CASSPQGQVTYNEQFF. As DNA, the CDR3 is TGTGCCAGCAGCCCACAGGGACAGGTAACCTACAATGAGCAGTTCTTC.

The chain joins TRBV7-2 to TRBJ1-2; no definite D call. Trimming took 5 bases from V and 0 from J, leaving 10 bases between them. The germline V gene has CDR1 SGHTA and CDR2 FQGNSA. The CDR3 loop spans 14 amino acids. Here the CDR3 DNA reads TGTGCCAGCAGCCGAGGCTCGGCTAACTATGGCTACACCTTC. It specifies CASSRGSANYGYTF. The full variable domain, in which reference TRBV7-2 and TRBJ1-2 provide the parts outside the CDR3, is GAGVSQSPSNKVTEKGKDVELRCDPISGHTALYWYRQSLGQGLEFLIYFQGNSAPDKSGLPSDRFSAERTGGSVSTLTIQRTQQEDSAVYLCASSRGSANYGYTFGSGTRLTVV.

The chain links TRBV5-6 to TRBJ1-1; D is unclear. The CDR3 contains 14 residues. The ends were cut back, 0 bases at V and 3 bases at J, with 9 bases in the middle. The germline V gene has CDR1 SGHDT and CDR2 YYEEEE. The DNA for the CDR3 is TGTGCCAGCAGCTTGGGTAGGGTCGACACTGAAGCTTTCTTT. It yields the protein CASSLGRVDTEAFF.

This clonotype was recorded many times. The V gene is TRBV7-9, the J gene TRBJ2-1; D is perhaps TRBD2 (5 bases). Germline lookup yields CDR1 SEHNR and CDR2 FQNEAQ (reference sequence). The ends were cut back, 11 bases at V and 7 bases at J, with 15 bases in the middle. There are 12 residues in the CDR3. In DNA form, the CDR3 reads TGTGCCGGAGCTCCCTCGGGGAATGAGCAGTTCTTC. Amino acid sequence: CAGAPSGNEQFF.

V and J are TRBV24-1 and TRBJ1-5; D is unclear. The CDR3 contains 14 residues. Trimming cost V 5 bases and J 3 bases, with 10 bases left between them. Germline V gives CDR1 KGHDR, CDR2 SFDVKD. The CDR3 region is CATSGRPYNQPQHF. The CDR3 DNA is TGTGCCACCAGTGGACGGCCCTACAATCAGCCCCAGCATTTT.

This clonotype was counted a few times. The rearrangement joins TRBV2 to TRBJ2-3; 9 positions agree with TRBD1. The CDR3 totals 15 residues. CDR1 is SNHLY, CDR2 FYNNEI, per germline. V was clipped by 6 bases and J by 1 base; unmatched bases: 5. CDR3 coding DNA: TGTGCCAGCAGCGCCAGGACAGGGGGCACAGATACGCAGTATTTT. Amino acids: CASSARTGGTDTQYF.

This clonotype was observed a handful of times. The CDR3 DNA follows: TGTGCCAGCAGCCCGCTCCTGCGGGACATTCAGTACTTC. Its translation is CASSPLLRDIQYF. J is TRBJ2-4 and V is TRBV9, with a tentative D call TRBD2 (5 bases). Trimming took 4 bases from V and 8 from J, leaving 13 bases between them. The CDR3 spans 13 residues. Germline-derived CDR1 and CDR2 are SGDLS and YYNGEE.

In its sample, this clonotype was seen many times. The chain combines TRBV11-2 with TRBJ1-6, with 9 bases fitting TRBD1. The length of the CDR3 is 15 residues. V trimming: 6 bases; J trimming: 14 bases; junction bases outside the gene matches: 14. Germline-derived CDR1 and CDR2 are SGHAT and FQNNGV. The CDR3 DNA sequence: TGTGCCAGCAGAACCCTGACAGGGACAGGGCGGTCCCTCCACTTT. Residues: CASRTLTGTGRSLHF.

This clonotype has a handful of counts. The gene calls are TRBV28 and TRBJ1-1, with D hard to call. This CDR3 comprises 12 residues. V lost 6 bases and J 6 bases, leaving 11 bases between the germline ends. Germline V gene lookup returns CDR1 MDHEN and CDR2 SYDVKM. The CDR3 nucleotides read TGTGCCAGCAGGACGTCGGTCCCTGAAGCTTTCTTT. It codes for CASRTSVPEAFF.

J is TRBJ1-1 and V is TRBV10-3; no definite D call. Trimming cost V 10 bases and J 3 bases, with 15 bases left between them. The CDR3 is 13 residues long. In germline, CDR1 is ENHRY, CDR2 SYGVKD. The CDR3 region is CATKFDPDTEAFF. The CDR3, as DNA: TGTGCCACTAAATTTGACCCTGACACTGAAGCTTTCTTT.

With regard to this clonotype: A much larger clone is a single base away; this may be a read error. CDR3 DNA: TGTGCCAGTAGTTACAGGGGGCGTAGCAATCAGCCCCGGCATTTT. Translation: CASSYRGRSNQPRHF. This chain uses TRBV19 with TRBJ1-5, with TRBD1 matching 9 bases. This CDR3 has 15 residues. CDR1 and CDR2 from the germline V gene are LNHDA and SQIVND (reference sequence).

V usage is TRBV7-3 and J usage is TRBJ2-7; D is ambiguous. The germline V gene encodes CDR1 SGHTA and CDR2 FQGTGA. CDR3 length: 14 residues. V lost 2 bases, J lost 5 bases, and 13 bases lay in between. CDR3 nucleotides: TGTGCCAGCAGCTTAGGAACCCGTTTGGACGAGCAGTACTTC. Residues: CASSLGTRLDEQYF.